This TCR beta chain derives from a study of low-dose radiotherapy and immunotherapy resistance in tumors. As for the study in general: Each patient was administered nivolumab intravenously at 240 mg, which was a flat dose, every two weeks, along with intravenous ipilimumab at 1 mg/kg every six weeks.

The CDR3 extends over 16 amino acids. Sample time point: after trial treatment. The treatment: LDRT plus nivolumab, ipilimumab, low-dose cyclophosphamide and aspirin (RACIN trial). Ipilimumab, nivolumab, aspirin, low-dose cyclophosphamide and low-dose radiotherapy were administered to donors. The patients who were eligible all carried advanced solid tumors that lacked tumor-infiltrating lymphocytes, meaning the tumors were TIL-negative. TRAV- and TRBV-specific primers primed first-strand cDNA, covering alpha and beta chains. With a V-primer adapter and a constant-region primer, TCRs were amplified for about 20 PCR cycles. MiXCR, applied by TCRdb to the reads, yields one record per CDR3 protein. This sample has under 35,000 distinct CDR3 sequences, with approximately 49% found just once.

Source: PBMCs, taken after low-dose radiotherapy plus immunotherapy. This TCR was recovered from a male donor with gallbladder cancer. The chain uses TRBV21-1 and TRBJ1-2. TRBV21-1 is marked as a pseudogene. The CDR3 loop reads CASSKVVVVDHYGYTF. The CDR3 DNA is TGTGCCAGCAGCAAAGTTGTCGTCGTCGATCACTATGGCTACACCTTC.